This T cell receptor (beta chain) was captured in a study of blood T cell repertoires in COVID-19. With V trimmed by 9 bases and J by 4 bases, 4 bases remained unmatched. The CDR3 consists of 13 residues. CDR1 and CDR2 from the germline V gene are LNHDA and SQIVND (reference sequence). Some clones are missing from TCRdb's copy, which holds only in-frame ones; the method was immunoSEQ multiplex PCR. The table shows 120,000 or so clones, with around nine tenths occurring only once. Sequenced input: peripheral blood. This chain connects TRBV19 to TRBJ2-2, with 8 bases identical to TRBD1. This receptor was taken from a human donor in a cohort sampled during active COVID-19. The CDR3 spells CASWTGLTGELFF. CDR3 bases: TGTGCCAGCTGGACAGGGCTCACCGGGGAGCTGTTTTTT. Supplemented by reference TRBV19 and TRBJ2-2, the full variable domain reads DGGITQSPKYLFRKEGQNVTLSCEQNLNHDAMYWYRQDPGQGLRLIYYSQIVNDFQKGDIAEGYSVSREKKESFPLTVTSAQKNPTAFYLCASWTGLTGELFFGEGSRLTVL.